This section outlines one T cell receptor beta chain sequence together with its context. Antigen: not known. The CDR3 covers 15 residues. Looked up from germline, CDR1 is SEHNR and CDR2 is FQNEAQ (reference sequence). The V segment lost 3 bases and the J segment 7 bases; nucleotides outside the gene matches: 10. Profiling relied on immunoSEQ multiplex PCR, and the TCRdb table lists in-frame clones only, not all of them. The sample includes over a million clones, 75% to 80% of them seen just once. This sample was taken from a study of shared clonotypes between healthy human individuals. About the study: The study drew on two women and three men aged 18 to 49 as donors. General study results and limits: An anticipated effect of sequencing depth on clonotype sharing among donors was recognized. When naive CD4 clonotypes were compared across a few donors, about 4.8% were shared. The four-donor shared clonotypes exceeded non-shared clonotypes in generation probability, with non-shared ones scoring lower.

The chain recombines TRBV7-9 with TRBJ2-5; 8 bases align to TRBD2. The receptor was derived from a man aged 18 to 29 in good health. Some clones in this sample may be carry-over from other donors' samples. The sample comprised memory CD4+ T cells from PBMCs. Subset described: CD45RA-negative fraction. The CDR3 sequence: CASSFDFLGRGTQYF. The CDR3 bases are TGTGCCAGCAGCTTCGATTTTCTCGGGAGGGGGACCCAGTACTTC.